This T cell receptor (beta chain) emerged from a study of CD8+CD57+ T cells in acquired aplastic anemia. Study overall: The study obtained an average of about 3.1 ug of DNA from sorted CD4+ and CD8+ cells.

Comments on this clonotype: No antigen is known for it.

TCR beta VDJ and CDR3 profiles were obtained from a genomic DNA template. TCRdb recomputed calls from the reads with MiXCR, one row per CDR3 protein. This sample has around 500,000 distinct CDR3 sequences, with more than 25% found just once. Study-level results: Over 25 shared CD8+ CDR3s appeared highly expressed within patients' immunodominant clones.

The sequenced patients had an expansion of CD8+CD57+ cells seen by flow cytometry. No patient had been given any therapy when blood was sampled. The material sequenced was sorted CD4+, CD8+, or CD8+CD57+ T cells (not recorded which) from PBMCs. This TCR was recovered from a human donor with aplastic anemia.

CDR3 DNA sequence: TGTGCCACCAGCAGCGTTGGGACCCGGGGGCAGCCCCAGCATTTT. Translation: CATSSVGTRGQPQHF. The chain couples TRBV15 to TRBJ1-5; D is perhaps TRBD1 (5 bases). Per the germline V gene, CDR1 is LNHNV and CDR2 is YYDKDF (reference sequence). With 3 bases removed from V and 7 bases from J, the gap between germline ends came to 16 bases. This CDR3 contains 15 residues.